The next 4 T cell receptor beta chains were all read from a single sample in a study of vaccination and CD4 T cells after COVID-19. Treatment given: approximately 11-day PBMC culture with coronavirus spike peptide pools or control peptides (ViraFEST assay). CD4+ T lymphocytes from the unexposed donor were collected before the COVID-19 pandemic (2011-2018). Once obtained from cultured CD4+ T cells, the DNA was sequenced using the Oncomine TCR Beta short-read assay. MiXCR was run by TCRdb on the PCR reads, yielding one entry per CDR3 protein. The sample has around 2,000 distinct CDR3 sequences, about 46% seen once. Their cognate antigens are unknown. Sequencing was carried out using CD4+ T cells from blood, cultured in vitro. The source of these receptors is a human donor in good health.

The V call is TRBV19, the J call TRBJ1-1, with D unresolved. V lost 5 bases and J 3 bases, leaving 10 bases between the germline ends. The length of the CDR3 is 13 residues. CDR1 and CDR2 (germline): LNHDA, SQIVND (reference sequence). Here the CDR3 reads CASSSTRYTEAFF. CDR3 nucleotides: TGTGCCAGTAGTTCCACTAGATACACTGAAGCTTTCTTT.

The sample holds a few counts of this clonotype. J is TRBJ1-2 and V is TRBV6-1; tentatively, D is TRBD1 (5 bases). Deletions cut 4 bases from V and 8 bases from J, with 20 bases between. Looked up from germline, CDR1 is MNHNS and CDR2 is SASEGT. The CDR3 spans 15 residues. The CDR3 is CASSVPGLRAMGYTF. In nucleotides, the CDR3 is TGTGCCAGCAGTGTGCCGGGACTCCGGGCTATGGGCTACACCTTC.

The chain uses TRBV4-3 and TRBJ2-3, with TRBD2 matching over 9 bases. Germline V lookup: CDR1 LGHNA, CDR2 YSLEER. V dropped 5 bases and J dropped 7; count of bases not matched to a gene: 10. This CDR3 contains 15 residues. CDR3 amino acids: CASSGGGASFNTQYF. In DNA, the CDR3 is TGCGCCAGCAGCGGCGGGGGGGCAAGTTTTAATACGCAGTATTTT.

J is TRBJ2-7 and V is TRBV28; 8 bases match TRBD1. Germline V gene lookup returns CDR1 MDHEN and CDR2 SYDVKM. This CDR3 is 15 amino acids long. After removal of 6 bases from V and 3 bases from J, the junction contained 10 bases not matched to a gene. The DNA of the CDR3 is TGTGCCAGCAGCTCAGGGGGCCGGGGAATCTACGAGCAGTACTTC. This encodes CASSSGGRGIYEQYF.